Below are 22 T cell receptor beta chains sequenced from a single sample in a study of spatial heterogeneity in lung cancer. Using its own MiXCR run on the 5' RACE reads, TCRdb lists one record per CDR3 protein. The sample has 2,000 to 2,500 distinct CDR3 sequences; roughly an eighth are singletons. Documented time point: sample taken at primary tumor resection. Whole RNA from tumor, nontumor lung or frozen PBMC was sequenced unsorted. The specimen was normal lung tissue next to the tumor, collected at surgery. The receptors stem from a male donor with early-stage non-small cell lung cancer.

By share of the sample, this clonotype is medium-sized. This beta chain is an off-target read within a library intended for alpha chains, so its frequency means little. This rearrangement joins TRBV11-2 to TRBJ2-1, with 7 bases that match TRBD2. Germline V gives CDR1 SGHAT, CDR2 FQNNGV. The CDR3 contains 15 residues. With 1 base clipped from V and 6 bases from J, the junction kept 6 bases outside the gene matches. As DNA, the CDR3 is TGTGCCAGCAGCTTAGGCGGGGGATTTCTCAATGAGCAGTTCTTC. The encoded protein is CASSLGGGFLNEQFF.

By share, this clonotype counts as hyperexpanded. With the library built for alpha chains, this beta chain is off target and its frequency is not meaningful. The rearrangement joins TRBV29-1 to TRBJ2-2, with TRBD1 identical over 10 bases. Germline V lookup: CDR1 SQVTM, CDR2 ANQGSEA. J gave up 6 bases and V 2 bases, and 6 bases lay outside the gene matches. This CDR3 spans 15 amino acids. The CDR3 sequence: CSVERRDRGSGELFF. The CDR3, as DNA: TGCAGCGTTGAACGGCGGGACAGGGGATCCGGGGAGCTGTTTTTT.

Remarks on this clonotype: Because this beta chain is a stray read in a library intended to capture alpha chains, its abundance should not be given much weight. J is TRBJ1-5 and V is TRBV12-3 or TRBV12-4; D gene unclear. Trimming pared 1 base from V and 0 bases from J, leaving 4 bases between. The CDR3 extends over 14 amino acids. The CDR3 is CASSLGGSNQPQHF. As DNA, the CDR3 is TGTGCCAGCAGTTTAGGGGGTAGCAATCAGCCCCAGCATTTT.

Within the sample, this clonotype is medium-sized. This beta chain is an off-target read within a library intended for alpha chains, so its frequency means little. The rearrangement uses TRBV7-2 and TRBJ2-1; unclear D gene. CDR1 and CDR2 (germline): SGHTA, FQGNSA. The V gene lost 4 bases and the J gene lost 9 bases, with 16 bases spanning the gap. CDR3 length: 14 amino acids. The CDR3 DNA reads as TGTGCCAGCAGCTCTAATCCTGCCCTCGGTGAGCAGTTCTTC. Translating it yields CASSSNPALGEQFF.

This clonotype was observed a handful of times. This beta chain is a stray sequence in a library constructed for alpha chains; its clone size is not meaningful. This rearrangement joins TRBV20-1 to TRBJ1-6; D gene unclear. Germline-derived CDR1 and CDR2 are DFQATT and SNEGSKA (reference sequence). The V end was cut by 2 bases, the J end by 5 bases, with 10 bases between. This CDR3 contains 14 residues. In nucleotides, the CDR3 is TGCAGTGCTAGACAGGACTATAATAATTCACCCCTCCACTTT. Translating gives CSARQDYNNSPLHF.

This clonotype is judged medium-sized (0.01 to 0.1%). One end of the junction is discordant with germline, which a read error may explain. Within a library made for alpha chains, this beta chain is off target, and its count is uninformative. The CDR3 DNA reads as TGTGCCAGCAGTCAAGAAAAGCACAGGGGCACTGAAGCTTTCTTT. It encodes CASSQEKHRGTEAFF. The chain couples TRBV4-2 to TRBJ1-1; 7 bases are a match to TRBD1. Per the germline V gene, CDR1 is LGHNA and CDR2 is YNFKEQ. The CDR3 has 15 amino acids.

Remarks on this clonotype: Within a library made for alpha chains, this beta chain is off target, and its count is uninformative. J is TRBJ2-5 and V is TRBV11-1; D possibly corresponds to TRBD1 (5 bases). CDR3 length: 17 residues. V gave up 5 bases and J gave up 1 base, with 20 bases separating them. CDR1 is SGHAT and CDR2 is FQDESV in the germline V gene (reference sequence). The CDR3 DNA is TGTGCCAGCAGCAACCGACAGCAAAGAATGGTCCAAGAGACCCAGTACTTC. Translation: CASSNRQQRMVQETQYF. The full variable domain, rest sourced from reference TRBV11-1 and TRBJ2-5, is EAEVAQSPRYKITEKSQAVAFWCDPISGHATLYWYRQILGQGPELLVQFQDESVVDDSQLPKDRFSAERLKGVDSTLKIQPAELGDSAMYLCASSNRQQRMVQETQYFGPGTRLLVL.

The table lists this clonotype with a few counts. Within a library made for alpha chains, this beta chain is off target, and its count is uninformative. The V call is TRBV7-2, the J call TRBJ2-3; TRBD2 agrees at 7 bases. The CDR3 loop spans 13 amino acids. After removal of 10 bases from V and 1 base from J, the junction contained 5 bases not matched to a gene. Germline CDR1 is SGHTA and CDR2 is FQGNSA. CDR3 nucleotide sequence: TGTGCCACCGGGGGAGGGCGCACAGATACGCAGTATTTT. It is translated as CATGGGRTDTQYF.

This clonotype has at least ten counts. This beta chain is off target for a library built for alpha chains, so its abundance means little. CDR3 bases: TGTGCCAGCTCACCTTCACAGAGCGAGCAGTACTTC. It yields the protein CASSPSQSEQYF. The J gene is TRBJ2-7, the V gene TRBV18; D unresolved. Per germline, CDR1 KGHSH and CDR2 LQKENI. CDR3 length: 12 residues. The V and J ends lost 3 bases and 6 bases respectively, with 9 bases between them.

There are many counts of this clonotype. Because this beta chain is a stray read in a library intended to capture alpha chains, its abundance should not be given much weight. This chain links TRBV5-4 with TRBJ2-3; 8 bases align to TRBD2. Trimming removed 0 bases from V and 4 bases from J; junction bases left unmatched: 7. Germline assignment: CDR1 SGHNT and CDR2 YYREEE (reference sequence). This CDR3 has 16 residues. The CDR3 region is CASSLVPAREADTQYF. In DNA form, the CDR3 reads TGTGCCAGCAGCTTGGTACCAGCGCGGGAGGCAGATACGCAGTATTTT.

On this clonotype itself: A library prepared for alpha chains yielded this beta chain as an off-target read; its size is of little meaning. The chain carries TRBV7-8 and TRBJ2-2; no clear D. The CDR3 is made up of 15 amino acids. Per germline, CDR1 SGHVS and CDR2 FQNEAQ. V was pared by 2 bases and J by 0 bases, with 7 bases between. The CDR3 nucleotides are TGTGCCAGCAGCTTACTTATCGCGAACACCGGGGAGCTGTTTTTT. Residues: CASSLLIANTGELFF.

This clonotype is large in the sample. This beta chain is off target for a library built for alpha chains, so its abundance means little. The rearrangement joins TRBV5-4 to TRBJ2-2; D is undetermined. This CDR3 comprises 14 residues. The ends were cut back, 4 bases at V and 0 bases at J, with 7 bases in the middle. CDR1 is SGHNT, CDR2 YYREEE, per germline (reference sequence). CDR3: CASSPDPNTGELFF. The CDR3, as DNA: TGTGCCAGCAGCCCAGACCCGAACACCGGGGAGCTGTTTTTT.

Sample share makes this clonotype medium-sized. This beta chain turned up in a library designed for alpha chains; as an off-target read, its abundance says little. J is TRBJ2-7 and V is TRBV5-4, with D perhaps matching TRBD2 (5 bases). V lost 0 bases, J lost 1 base, and 11 bases lay in between. Germline V CDR1 and CDR2: SGHNT, YYREEE (reference sequence). The CDR3 spans 15 residues. DNA for the CDR3: TGTGCCAGCAGCTTGGCCGGGATCGGTTCCTACGAGCAGTACTTC. Its protein product is CASSLAGIGSYEQYF.

About this clonotype: This beta chain slipped into a library made for alpha chains as a stray read, so its size is not meaningful. The rearrangement links TRBV9 to TRBJ1-1, with TRBD1 as a possible D gene (6 bases). V was clipped by 0 bases and J by 3 bases, with 15 bases between them. The germline V gene encodes CDR1 SGDLS and CDR2 YYNGEE. This CDR3 contains 16 residues. Here the CDR3 reads CASSVGRDTIYTEAFF. The CDR3, as DNA: TGTGCCAGCAGCGTAGGCCGGGACACCATATACACTGAAGCTTTCTTT. Looking up the rest from reference TRBV9 and TRBJ1-1 gives the full variable domain: DSGVTQTPKHLITATGQRVTLRCSPRSGDLSVYWYQQSLDQGLQFLIQYYNGEERAKGNILERFSAQQFPDLHSELNLSSLELGDSALYFCASSVGRDTIYTEAFFGQGTRLTVV.

This clonotype was seen at least ten times. The library was built for alpha chains, so this beta chain is an off-target read and its size means little. DNA of the CDR3: TGTGCCAGCAGCCAGTATGGAGGGGCCCTGAGTGAGCAGTTCTTC. The encoded protein is CASSQYGGALSEQFF. This sequence joins TRBV4-2 and TRBJ2-1; D is possibly TRBD2 (6 bases). The CDR3 consists of 15 residues. Deletions cut 3 bases from V and 9 bases from J, with 18 bases between. CDR1 LGHNA and CDR2 YNFKEQ come from the germline V gene.

Details on this clonotype: As an off-target read in a library built for alpha chains, this beta chain has a frequency of little significance. This chain links TRBV13 with TRBJ2-1; the D gene is possibly TRBD1 (5 bases). The CDR3 spans 15 residues. V was shortened by 2 bases and J by 6 bases, with 14 bases between the two germline ends. Germline assignment: CDR1 PRHDT and CDR2 FYEKMQ (reference sequence). The CDR3 bases are TGTGCCAGCAGCTTACTCAGGGCCCCAGGCAATGAGCAGTTCTTC. It is translated as CASSLLRAPGNEQFF. The full variable domain, in which reference TRBV13 and TRBJ2-1 provide the parts outside the CDR3, is AAGVIQSPRHLIKEKRETATLKCYPIPRHDTVYWYQQGPGQDPQFLISFYEKMQSDKGSIPDRFSAQQFSDYHSELNMSSLELGDSALYFCASSLLRAPGNEQFFGPGTRLTVL.

In its sample, this clonotype is medium-sized. This beta chain came through as a stray read in a library set up for alpha chains, and its size says little. The chain uses TRBV28 and TRBJ2-5, with no clear D. The CDR3 sequence is 13 residues long. V lost 5 bases to trimming and J lost 1 base, with 8 bases between them. From germline, CDR1 is MDHEN and CDR2 SYDVKM. CDR3 region: CASSQLTQETQYF. CDR3 in DNA: TGTGCCAGCAGTCAACTCACCCAAGAGACCCAGTACTTC.

Within the sample, this clonotype is medium-sized. For a library built for alpha chains, this beta chain is a stray read; little rests on its size. CDR3 bases: TGTGCCAGCAGCGCCGTGGGGCGAGGAGGGGGCGAGCAGTACTTC. Encoded protein: CASSAVGRGGGEQYF. The chain recombines TRBV7-6 with TRBJ2-7; TRBD1 or TRBD2 may be the D gene (6 bases each). This CDR3 is 15 amino acids long. Trimming took off 5 bases at V and 6 bases at J, with 20 bases between the two ends. CDR1 and CDR2 (germline): SGHVS, FNYEAQ. Full variable domain (missing parts from reference TRBV7-6 and TRBJ2-7): GAGVSQSPRYKVTKRGQDVALRCDPISGHVSLYWYRQALGQGPEFLTYFNYEAQQDKSGLPNDRFSAERPEGSISTLTIQRTEQRDSAMYRCASSAVGRGGGEQYFGPGTRLTVT.

Comment on this clonotype: Since it is a stray read in a library aimed at alpha chains, this beta chain has a size that is not meaningful. The V call is TRBV7-2, the J call TRBJ2-1, with D perhaps matching TRBD2 (7 bases). The CDR3 totals 11 residues. Trimming cost V 6 bases and J 11 bases, with 11 bases left between them. CDR1 and CDR2 from the germline V gene are SGHTA and FQGNSA. CDR3 residues: CASRGGDQQFF. DNA of the CDR3: TGTGCCAGCAGAGGGGGGGATCAGCAGTTCTTC. The whole variable domain, filled in from reference TRBV7-2 and TRBJ2-1, reads GAGVSQSPSNKVTEKGKDVELRCDPISGHTALYWYRQSLGQGLEFLIYFQGNSAPDKSGLPSDRFSAERTGGSVSTLTIQRTQQEDSAVYLCASRGGDQQFFGPGTRLTVL.

This clonotype is classed as medium-sized. The library was built for alpha chains, so this beta chain is an off-target read and its size means little. V and J are TRBV7-8 and TRBJ2-1; 7 positions match TRBD1. The CDR3 sequence is 16 residues long. The J segment lost 3 bases and the V segment lost 3 bases, leaving 8 bases of the junction unmatched. Germline CDR1 reads SGHVS; CDR2 reads FQNEAQ. The CDR3 region has the DNA TGTGCCAGCAGCTTCTTGGACAGGACGGGCTACAATGAGCAGTTCTTC. As protein: CASSFLDRTGYNEQFF.

In this sample, this clonotype is large. This beta chain is an off-target read within a library intended for alpha chains, so its frequency means little. The chain joins TRBV5-1 to TRBJ2-5; 15 nucleotides align to TRBD2. After removal of 4 bases from V and 4 bases from J, the junction contained 5 bases not matched to a gene. CDR1 is SGHRS, CDR2 YFSETQ, per germline. CDR3 size: 16 residues. The CDR3 DNA sequence: TGCGCCAGCAGCCCGGGACTAGCGGGGGGCCGAGAGACCCAGTACTTC. It codes for CASSPGLAGGRETQYF.

This clonotype is categorized as medium-sized. Because this beta chain is a stray read in a library intended to capture alpha chains, its abundance should not be given much weight. This chain uses TRBV5-1 with TRBJ2-3; D could derive from TRBD1 or TRBD2 (8 bases each). This CDR3 is built from 15 residues. V was trimmed by 4 bases and J by 2 bases, leaving 14 bases between them. Germline loops: CDR1 SGHRS, CDR2 YFSETQ. For the CDR3, the DNA is TGCGCCAGCAGCCGGGAGGGACAGGCCACAGATACGCAGTATTTT. Translation: CASSREGQATDTQYF.